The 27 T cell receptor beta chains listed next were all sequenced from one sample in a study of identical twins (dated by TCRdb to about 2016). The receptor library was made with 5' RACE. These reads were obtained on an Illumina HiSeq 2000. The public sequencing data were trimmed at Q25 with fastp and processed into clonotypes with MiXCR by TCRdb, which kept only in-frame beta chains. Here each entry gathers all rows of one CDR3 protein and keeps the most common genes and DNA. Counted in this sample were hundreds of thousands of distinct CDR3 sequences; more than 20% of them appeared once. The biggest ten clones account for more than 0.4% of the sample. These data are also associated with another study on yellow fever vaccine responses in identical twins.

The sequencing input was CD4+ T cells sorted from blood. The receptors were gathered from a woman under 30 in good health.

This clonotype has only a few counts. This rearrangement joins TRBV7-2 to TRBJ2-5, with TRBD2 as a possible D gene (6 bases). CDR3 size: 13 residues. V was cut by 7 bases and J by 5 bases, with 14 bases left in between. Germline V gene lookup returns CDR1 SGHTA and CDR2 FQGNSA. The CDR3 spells CASTNGGQETQYF. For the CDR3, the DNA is TGTGCCAGCACCAACGGGGGTCAGGAGACCCAGTACTTC. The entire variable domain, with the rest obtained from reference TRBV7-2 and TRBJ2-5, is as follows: GAGVSQSPSNKVTEKGKDVELRCDPISGHTALYWYRQSLGQGLEFLIYFQGNSAPDKSGLPSDRFSAERTGGSVSTLTIQRTQQEDSAVYLCASTNGGQETQYFGPGTRLLVL.

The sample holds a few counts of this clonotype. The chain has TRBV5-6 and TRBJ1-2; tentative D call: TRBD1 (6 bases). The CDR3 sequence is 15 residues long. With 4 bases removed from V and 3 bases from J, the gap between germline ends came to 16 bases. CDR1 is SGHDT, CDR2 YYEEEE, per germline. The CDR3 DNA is TGTGCCAGCAGCCCCTCCGGGACAAAGTACTATGGCTACACCTTC. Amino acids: CASSPSGTKYYGYTF.

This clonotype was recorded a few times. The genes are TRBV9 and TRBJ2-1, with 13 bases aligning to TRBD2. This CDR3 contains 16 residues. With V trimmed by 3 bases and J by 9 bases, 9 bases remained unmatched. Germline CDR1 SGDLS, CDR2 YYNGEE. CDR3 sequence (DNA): TGTGCCAGCAGCGCGGCGACTAGCGGGAGGAACACTGAGCAGTTCTTC. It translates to CASSAATSGRNTEQFF.

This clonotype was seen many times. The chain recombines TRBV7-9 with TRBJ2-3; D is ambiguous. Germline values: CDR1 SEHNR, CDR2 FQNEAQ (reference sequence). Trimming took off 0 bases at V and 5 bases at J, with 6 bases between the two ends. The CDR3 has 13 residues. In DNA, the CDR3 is TGTGCCAGCAGCTTAGCCTCAGGAGATACGCAGTATTTT. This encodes CASSLASGDTQYF.

DNA for the CDR3: TGTGCCAGCAGGGGGGGGGACAGCAAAAACATTCAGTACTTC. Protein: CASRGGDSKNIQYF. The chain recombines TRBV11-2 with TRBJ2-4, with D possibly being TRBD1 or TRBD2 (7 bases each). From germline, CDR1 is SGHAT and CDR2 FQNNGV. The V end was cut by 6 bases, the J end by 3 bases, with 12 bases between. The CDR3 extends over 14 amino acids.

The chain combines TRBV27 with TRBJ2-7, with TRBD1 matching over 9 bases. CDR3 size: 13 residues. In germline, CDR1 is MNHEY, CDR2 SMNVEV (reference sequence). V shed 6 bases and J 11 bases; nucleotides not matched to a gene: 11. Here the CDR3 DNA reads TGTGCCAGCAGCCGGGACAGGGCCCTATCCAAGTACTTC. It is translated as CASSRDRALSKYF.

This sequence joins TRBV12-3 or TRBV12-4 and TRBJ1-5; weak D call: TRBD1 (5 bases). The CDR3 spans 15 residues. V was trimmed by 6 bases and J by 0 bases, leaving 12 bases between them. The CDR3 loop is CASSLDSYSNQPQHF. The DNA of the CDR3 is TGTGCCAGCAGCCTAGACAGTTATAGCAATCAGCCCCAGCATTTT.

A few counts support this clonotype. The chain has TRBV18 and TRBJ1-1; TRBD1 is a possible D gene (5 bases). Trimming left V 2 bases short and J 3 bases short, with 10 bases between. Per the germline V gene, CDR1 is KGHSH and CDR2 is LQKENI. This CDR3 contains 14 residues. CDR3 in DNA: TGTGCCAGCTCACCAACAGGATCAGACACTGAAGCTTTCTTT. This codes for CASSPTGSDTEAFF. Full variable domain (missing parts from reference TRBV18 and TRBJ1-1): NAGVMQNPRHLVRRRGQEARLRCSPMKGHSHVYWYRQLPEEGLKFMVYLQKENIIDESGMPKERFSAEFPKEGPSILRIQQVVRGDSAAYFCASSPTGSDTEAFFGQGTRLTVV.

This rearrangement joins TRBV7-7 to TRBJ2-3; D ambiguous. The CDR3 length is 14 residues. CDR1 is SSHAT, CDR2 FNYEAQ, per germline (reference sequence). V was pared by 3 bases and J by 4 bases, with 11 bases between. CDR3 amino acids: CASSLSEESDTQYF. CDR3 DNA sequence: TGTGCCAGCAGCTTGAGCGAGGAATCAGATACGCAGTATTTT. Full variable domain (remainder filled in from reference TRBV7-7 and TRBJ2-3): GAGVSQSPRYKVTKRGQDVTLRCDPISSHATLYWYQQALGQGPEFLTYFNYEAQPDKSGLPSDRFSAERPEGSISTLTIQRTEQRDSAMYRCASSLSEESDTQYFGPGTRLTVL.

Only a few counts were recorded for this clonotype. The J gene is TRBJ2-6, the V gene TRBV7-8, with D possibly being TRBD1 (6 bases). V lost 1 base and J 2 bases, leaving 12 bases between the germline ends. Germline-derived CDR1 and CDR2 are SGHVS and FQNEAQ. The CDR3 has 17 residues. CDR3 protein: CASSLGQGLTGANVLTF. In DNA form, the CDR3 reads TGTGCCAGCAGCTTAGGTCAGGGGCTTACTGGGGCCAACGTCCTGACTTTC.

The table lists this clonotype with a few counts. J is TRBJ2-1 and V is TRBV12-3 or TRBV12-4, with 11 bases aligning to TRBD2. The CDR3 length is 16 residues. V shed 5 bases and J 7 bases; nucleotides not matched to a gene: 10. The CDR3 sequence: CASSIGASGRLNEQFF. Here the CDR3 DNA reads TGTGCCAGCAGTATCGGGGCTAGCGGGAGGTTGAATGAGCAGTTCTTC.

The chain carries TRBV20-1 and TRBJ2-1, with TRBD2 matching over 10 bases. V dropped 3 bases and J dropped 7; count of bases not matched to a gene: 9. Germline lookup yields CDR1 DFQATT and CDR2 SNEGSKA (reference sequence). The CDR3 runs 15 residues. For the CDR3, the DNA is TGCAGTGCTAGCTCCCTAGCGGGAGAGAGTAATGAGCAGTTCTTC. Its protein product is CSASSLAGESNEQFF.

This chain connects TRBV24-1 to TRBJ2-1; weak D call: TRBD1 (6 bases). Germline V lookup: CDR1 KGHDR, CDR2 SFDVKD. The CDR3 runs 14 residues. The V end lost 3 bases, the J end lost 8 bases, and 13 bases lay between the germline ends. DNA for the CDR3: TGTGCCACCAGTGATACCGGGACAAACGATGAGCAGTTCTTC. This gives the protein CATSDTGTNDEQFF.

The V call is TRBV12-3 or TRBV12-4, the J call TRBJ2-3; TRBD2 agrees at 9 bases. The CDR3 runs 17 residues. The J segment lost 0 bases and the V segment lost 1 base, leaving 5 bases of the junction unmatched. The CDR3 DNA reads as TGTGCCAGCAGTTTAGGTAGCGGGAGCGCTAGCACAGATACGCAGTATTTT. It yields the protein CASSLGSGSASTDTQYF.

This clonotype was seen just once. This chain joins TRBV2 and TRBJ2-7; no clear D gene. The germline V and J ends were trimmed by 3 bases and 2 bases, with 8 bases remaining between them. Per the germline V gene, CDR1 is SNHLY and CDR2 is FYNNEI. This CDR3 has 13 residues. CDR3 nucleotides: TGTGCCAGCAGTGACGGGCTTGCCTACGAGCAGTACTTC. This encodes CASSDGLAYEQYF.

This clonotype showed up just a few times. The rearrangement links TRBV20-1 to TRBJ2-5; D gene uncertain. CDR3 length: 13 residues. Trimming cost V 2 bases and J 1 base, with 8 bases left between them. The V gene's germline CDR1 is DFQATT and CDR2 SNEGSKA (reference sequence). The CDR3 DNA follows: TGCAGTGCTAGAATGGGGTCCCAAGAGACCCAGTACTTC. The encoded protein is CSARMGSQETQYF.

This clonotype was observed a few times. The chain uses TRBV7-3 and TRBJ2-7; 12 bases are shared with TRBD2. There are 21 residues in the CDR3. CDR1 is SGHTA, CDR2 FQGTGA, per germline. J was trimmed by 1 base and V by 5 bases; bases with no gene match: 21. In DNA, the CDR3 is TGTGCCAGCAGCCTAAGGGGACAGGATCGGGGACTAGCGGGCATTTCCTACGAGCAGTACTTC. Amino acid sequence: CASSLRGQDRGLAGISYEQYF.

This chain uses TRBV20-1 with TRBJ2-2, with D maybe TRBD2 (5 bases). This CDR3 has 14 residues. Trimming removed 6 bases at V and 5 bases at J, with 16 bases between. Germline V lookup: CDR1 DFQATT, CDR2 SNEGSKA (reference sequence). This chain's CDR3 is CSAAPGLRTGELFF. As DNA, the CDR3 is TGCAGTGCCGCCCCAGGACTGAGGACCGGGGAGCTGTTTTTT.

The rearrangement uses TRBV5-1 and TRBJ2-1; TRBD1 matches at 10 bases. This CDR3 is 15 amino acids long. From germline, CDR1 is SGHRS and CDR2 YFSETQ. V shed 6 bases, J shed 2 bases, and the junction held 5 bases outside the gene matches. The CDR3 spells CASNAGTGAYNEQFF. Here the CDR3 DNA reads TGCGCCAGCAACGCCGGGACAGGGGCCTACAATGAGCAGTTCTTC.

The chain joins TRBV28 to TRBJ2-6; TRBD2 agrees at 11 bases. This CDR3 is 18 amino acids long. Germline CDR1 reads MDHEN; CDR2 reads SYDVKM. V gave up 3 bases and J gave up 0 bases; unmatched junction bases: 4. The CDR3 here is CASSFRLAGTSGANVLTF. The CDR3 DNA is TGTGCCAGCAGTTTCCGACTAGCGGGAACCTCTGGGGCCAACGTCCTGACTTTC.

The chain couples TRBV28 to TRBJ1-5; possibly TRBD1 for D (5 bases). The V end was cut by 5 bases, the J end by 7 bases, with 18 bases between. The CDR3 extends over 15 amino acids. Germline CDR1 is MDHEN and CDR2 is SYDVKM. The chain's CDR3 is CASSPPVEGRQPQHF. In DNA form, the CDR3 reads TGTGCCAGCAGTCCCCCGGTTGAGGGACGACAGCCCCAGCATTTT.

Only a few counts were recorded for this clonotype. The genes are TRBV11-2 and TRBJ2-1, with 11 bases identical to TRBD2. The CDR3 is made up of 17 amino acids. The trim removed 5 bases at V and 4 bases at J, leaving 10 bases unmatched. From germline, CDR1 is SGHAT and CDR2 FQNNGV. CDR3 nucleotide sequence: TGTGCCAGCAGCATCCATGCCGGGACTAGCGGTTACAATGAGCAGTTCTTC. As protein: CASSIHAGTSGYNEQFF.

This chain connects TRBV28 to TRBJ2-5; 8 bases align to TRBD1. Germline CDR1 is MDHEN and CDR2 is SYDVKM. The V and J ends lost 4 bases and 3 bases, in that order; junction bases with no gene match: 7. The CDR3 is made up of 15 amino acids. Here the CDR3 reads CASSYHPGGKETQYF. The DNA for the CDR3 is TGTGCCAGCAGTTACCACCCAGGGGGCAAAGAGACCCAGTACTTC.

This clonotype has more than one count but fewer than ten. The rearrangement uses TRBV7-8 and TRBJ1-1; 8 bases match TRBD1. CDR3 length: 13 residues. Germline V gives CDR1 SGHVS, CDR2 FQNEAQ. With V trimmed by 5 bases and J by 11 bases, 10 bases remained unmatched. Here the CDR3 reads CASSTGQGHKAFF. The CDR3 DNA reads TGTGCCAGCAGCACTGGACAGGGTCACAAGGCTTTCTTT.

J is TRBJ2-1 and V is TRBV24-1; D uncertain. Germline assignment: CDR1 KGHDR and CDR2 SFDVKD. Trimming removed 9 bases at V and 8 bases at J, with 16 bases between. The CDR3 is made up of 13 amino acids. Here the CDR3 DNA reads TGTGCCACCCAAGATCCAGCCCGGGATGAGCAGTTCTTC. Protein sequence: CATQDPARDEQFF.

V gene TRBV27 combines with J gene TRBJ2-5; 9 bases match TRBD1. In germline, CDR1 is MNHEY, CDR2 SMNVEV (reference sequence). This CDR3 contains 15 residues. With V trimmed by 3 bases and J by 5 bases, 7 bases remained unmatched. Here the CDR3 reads CASSLGTGIGETQYF. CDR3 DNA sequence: TGTGCCAGCAGTTTGGGGACAGGGATAGGGGAGACCCAGTACTTC.

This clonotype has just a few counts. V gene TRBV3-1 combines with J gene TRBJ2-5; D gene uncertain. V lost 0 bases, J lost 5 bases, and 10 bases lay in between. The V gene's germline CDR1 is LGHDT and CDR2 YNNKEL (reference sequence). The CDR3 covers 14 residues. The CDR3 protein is CASSQDNSRETQYF. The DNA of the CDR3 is TGTGCCAGCAGCCAAGATAACTCGCGTGAGACCCAGTACTTC.